These T cell receptor beta chains were read from a single sample in a study of blood T cell repertoires in COVID-19. Assay: immunoSEQ multiplex PCR; the TCRdb copy retains only in-frame clones and omits some. Seen here are 90,000 to 130,000 clones, about 85% observed once, and the top ten hold roughly 4.1%. The sequencing sample was made of peripheral blood. All receptors derive from a woman in her 70s with acute or convalescent COVID-19. Each CDR3 is given with its conserved first and last residue. A D gene is named only where the DNA matches it firmly. Some rows have no size entry. The others give once, few or many, or a class for an expanded clone.

D: -
J: TRBJ2-7
size: -
V: TRBV5-1
CDR3: CASSLVEASPYEQYF
DNA: TGCGCCAGCAGCTTGGTGGAAGCGAGCCCCTACGAGCAGTACTTC

D: TRBD2
J: TRBJ2-1
size: -
V: TRBV7-3
CDR3: CASSLSRASGIYNEQFF
DNA: TGTGCCAGCAGCTTATCCCGGGCTAGCGGGATTTACAATGAGCAGTTCTTC

D: TRBD1
J: TRBJ1-1
size: -
V: TRBV7-3
CDR3: CASSLRQGGTEAFF
DNA: TGTGCCAGCAGCTTAAGACAGGGGGGCACTGAAGCTTTCTTT

D: -
J: TRBJ2-2
size: -
V: TRBV3-1/TRBV3-2
CDR3: CASSHTRGSNTGELFF
DNA: TGTGCCAGCAGTCACACCAGGGGTTCGAACACCGGGGAGCTGTTTTTT

D: TRBD2
J: TRBJ2-1
size: -
V: TRBV5-5
CDR3: CASSISGRDYNEQFF
DNA: TGTGCCAGCAGCATTAGCGGGAGAGACTACAATGAGCAGTTCTTC

D: -
J: TRBJ1-6
size: once
V: TRBV11-2
CDR3: CASSSGLPNSPLHF
DNA: TGTGCCAGCAGCTCGGGACTGCCTAATTCACCCCTCCACTTT

D: TRBD2
J: TRBJ2-2
size: -
V: TRBV6-2/TRBV6-3
CDR3: CASSRGGGTGELFF
DNA: TGTGCCAGCAGCCGCGGGGGGGGAACCGGGGAGCTGTTTTTT

D: -
J: TRBJ1-2
size: -
V: TRBV28
CDR3: CASSFEGFGYGYTF
DNA: TGTGCCAGCAGTTTTGAGGGTTTTGGCTATGGCTACACCTTC

D: -
J: TRBJ1-4
size: -
V: TRBV4-3
CDR3: CASSLSATNEKLFF
DNA: TGCGCCAGCAGCCTGTCGGCAACTAATGAAAAACTGTTTTTT

D: -
J: TRBJ2-5
size: -
V: TRBV5-4
CDR3: CASSLVSSETQYF
DNA: TGTGCCAGCAGCTTGGTAAGCTCGGAGACCCAGTACTTC

D: -
J: TRBJ1-2
size: -
V: TRBV19
CDR3: CASTPTGGSYGYTF
DNA: TGTGCCAGTACTCCTACGGGGGGGAGCTATGGCTACACCTTC

D: -
J: TRBJ1-3
size: -
V: TRBV5-4
CDR3: CASSAQGYGNTIYF
DNA: TGTGCCAGCAGCGCTCAGGGGTATGGAAACACCATATATTTT

D: -
J: TRBJ1-4
size: few
V: TRBV3-1/TRBV3-2
CDR3: CASSRLGPGEKLFF
DNA: TGTGCCAGCAGCCGGCTAGGACCGGGGGAAAAACTGTTTTTT

D: -
J: TRBJ1-4
size: -
V: TRBV7-8
CDR3: CASSLNTGGKLFF
DNA: TGTGCCAGCAGCTTAAATACGGGAGGAAAACTGTTTTTT